A selection of T cell receptor beta chains follows, all from one sample in a study of blood T cell repertoires in COVID-19. Sequencing used immunoSEQ multiplex PCR; TCRdb keeps in-frame clones, though not all of them. The sample contains approximately 220,000 clones, 85% to 90% of which appear only once. Sequencing was carried out using peripheral blood. All receptors derive from a man in his sixties who had recovered from COVID-19. Both conserved end residues are part of each CDR3. D genes are given only for firm matches. Size values are once, few and many counts, or a class for expanded clones, and some rows have none.

j_call	d_call	v_call	clone_size	cdr3_aa	cdr3_nt
TRBJ1-3	.	TRBV7-3	.	CASSRVGGLGNTIYF	TGTGCCAGCAGCCGCGTCGGAGGGCTTGGAAACACCATATATTTT
TRBJ2-3	.	TRBV28	.	CASRSGNLPYF	TGTGCCAGCAGGTCCGGGAACCTCCCGTATTTT
TRBJ1-3	.	TRBV9	.	CASSAAGVFSGNTIYF	TGTGCCAGCAGCGCCGCAGGGGTCTTCTCTGGAAACACCATATATTTT
TRBJ2-7	.	TRBV29-1	.	CSVLGQGLVEQYF	TGCAGCGTGTTGGGTCAGGGCCTCGTCGAGCAGTACTTC
TRBJ1-5	TRBD1	TRBV25-1	.	CASSGGTDGSNQPQHF	TGTGCCAGCAGTGGCGGGACAGACGGTAGCAATCAGCCCCAGCATTTT
TRBJ1-1	.	TRBV5-1	once	CASTAQTDTEAFF	TGCGCCAGCACGGCCCAGACAGACACTGAAGCTTTCTTT
TRBJ1-5	TRBD1	TRBV2	.	CASGPDRAPGQPQHF	TGTGCCAGCGGCCCCGACAGGGCCCCCGGACAGCCCCAGCATTTT
TRBJ1-2	.	TRBV3-1/TRBV3-2	.	CASSQGHPYGYTF	TGTGCCAGCAGCCAAGGACACCCCTATGGCTACACCTTC
TRBJ2-2	TRBD2	TRBV11-3	.	CASSLGLAENTGELFF	TGTGCCAGCAGCTTAGGTCTAGCGGAGAACACCGGGGAGCTGTTTTTT
TRBJ2-7	.	TRBV19	.	CASSIDPAKGSYEQYF	TGTGCCAGTAGTATAGACCCGGCTAAGGGGTCCTACGAGCAGTACTTC
TRBJ2-1	TRBD1	TRBV15	once	CATSIGGTGLNEQFF	TGTGCCACCAGCATCGGTGGGACAGGGCTAAATGAGCAGTTCTTC
TRBJ2-5	.	TRBV11-2	.	CASSFGSQETQYF	TGTGCCAGCAGCTTTGGCAGCCAAGAGACCCAGTACTTC
TRBJ1-2	.	TRBV29-1	.	CSVAFTNYGYTF	TGCAGCGTTGCTTTTACTAACTATGGCTACACCTTC
TRBJ2-5	.	TRBV28	.	CASKPNLGETQYF	TGTGCCAGCAAACCAAACCTAGGCGAGACCCAGTACTTC
TRBJ1-2	.	TRBV4-2	.	CASSQDNSGTHYGYTF	TGTGCCAGCAGCCAAGATAATTCGGGGACACACTATGGCTACACCTTC
TRBJ1-4	TRBD1	TRBV9	.	CASSVGGGQGGRVGKLFF	TGTGCCAGCAGCGTAGGGGGGGGACAGGGTGGTCGAGTCGGAAAACTGTTTTTT
TRBJ2-3	.	TRBV27	once	CASSPIAASTDTQYF	TGTGCCAGCAGTCCGATAGCTGCGAGCACAGATACGCAGTATTTT
TRBJ2-5	.	TRBV4-1	.	CASSQEGTGLAETQYF	TGCGCCAGCAGCCAAGAAGGGACGGGACTTGCAGAGACCCAGTACTTC
TRBJ1-1	.	TRBV5-4	.	CASSPRRGQLNTEAFF	TGTGCCAGCAGCCCTCGGAGGGGCCAGCTGAACACTGAAGCTTTCTTT
TRBJ2-1	TRBD1	TRBV27	once	CASSLPGQGVLEQFF	TGTGCCAGCAGTCTCCCGGGACAGGGGGTTCTTGAGCAGTTCTTC
TRBJ2-5	.	TRBV19	once	CASSIGLRGAQYF	TGTGCCAGTAGTATAGGCCTCAGGGGAGCCCAGTACTTC
TRBJ1-5	TRBD1	TRBV4-2	.	CASSQGGQGGIQPQHF	TGTGCCAGCAGCCAAGGGGGACAGGGAGGGATTCAGCCCCAGCATTTT
TRBJ2-7	.	TRBV7-9	.	CASSPGGTASYEQYF	TGTGCCAGCAGCCCCGGCGGGACAGCCTCCTACGAGCAGTACTTC
TRBJ2-7	.	TRBV25-1	.	CASTQGVAYEQYF	TGTGCCAGTACACAGGGCGTCGCCTACGAGCAGTACTTC
TRBJ1-2	TRBD1	TRBV9	once	CASSEGQGDYGYTF	TGTGCCAGCAGCGAGGGACAGGGAGACTATGGCTACACCTTC
TRBJ1-2	TRBD1	TRBV9	once	CASSVDNRGIDGYTF	TGTGCCAGCAGCGTAGACAACAGGGGGATAGATGGCTACACCTTC
TRBJ2-7	.	TRBV7-9	.	CASSVEDEQYF	TGTGCCAGCAGTGTAGAGGACGAGCAGTACTTC
TRBJ2-5	.	TRBV7-9	.	CASSPWTEQETQYF	TGTGCCAGCAGCCCTTGGACAGAACAAGAGACCCAGTACTTC
TRBJ2-7	TRBD1	TRBV28	.	CASSQGGTGRHEQYF	TGTGCCAGCAGCCAGGGCGGGACAGGGAGACACGAGCAGTACTTC
TRBJ2-7	TRBD1	TRBV30	.	CAWRGTGYEQYF	TGTGCCTGGAGGGGGACAGGGTACGAGCAGTACTTC
TRBJ1-1	.	TRBV10-2	.	CASSEVRVPTEAFF	TGCGCCAGCAGTGAGGTGAGGGTGCCCACTGAAGCTTTCTTT
TRBJ2-5	.	TRBV5-6	.	CASSLFLQETQYF	TGTGCCAGCAGCTTGTTTCTTCAAGAGACCCAGTACTTC
TRBJ2-1	TRBD2	TRBV5-4	.	CASSSVGTSGASYNEQFF	TGTGCCAGCAGTTCGGTGGGGACTAGCGGGGCCTCCTACAATGAGCAGTTCTTC
TRBJ2-5	.	TRBV5-1	.	CASSLLSQETQYF	TGCGCCAGCAGCCTATTAAGCCAAGAGACCCAGTACTTC
TRBJ2-5	.	TRBV6-5	.	CASSWDLRETQYF	TGTGCCAGCAGCTGGGACTTGCGAGAGACCCAGTACTTC
TRBJ1-2	.	TRBV19	.	CASSMRQNGYTF	TGTGCCAGTAGTATGAGGCAGAATGGCTACACCTTC
TRBJ2-2	TRBD1	TRBV7-9	.	CASSLRGRDRGTGELFF	TGTGCCAGCAGCCTCCGAGGCCGGGACAGGGGAACCGGGGAGCTGTTTTTT
TRBJ1-2	.	TRBV6-4	.	CASRRQAVDSNYGYTF	TGTGCCAGCAGGAGACAGGCAGTCGACTCTAACTATGGCTACACCTTC
TRBJ1-3	.	TRBV7-2	.	CASSPTGTRSGNTIYF	TGTGCCAGCAGCCCGACAGGCACCCGCTCTGGAAACACCATATATTTT
TRBJ2-1	.	TRBV5-1	.	CASSLEASSYNEQFF	TGCGCCAGCAGCTTGGAGGCTAGCTCCTACAATGAGCAGTTCTTC
TRBJ1-4	.	TRBV4-2	.	CASSQGLGAGEKLFF	TGTGCCAGCAGCCAAGGGTTGGGGGCTGGGGAAAAACTGTTTTTT
TRBJ1-1	TRBD1	TRBV5-1	.	CASSLRTGVTEAFF	TGCGCCAGCAGCCTGCGGACAGGGGTGACTGAAGCTTTCTTT
TRBJ2-7	.	TRBV27	once	CASSSNLLRTYEQYF	TGTGCCAGCAGTTCTAACCTACTAAGAACCTACGAGCAGTACTTC
TRBJ1-1	TRBD1	TRBV15	.	CASSDRANTEAFF	TGTGCCTCTTCGGACAGGGCGAACACTGAAGCTTTCTTT
TRBJ2-1	TRBD1	TRBV24-1	once	CATSETGGSYNEQFF	TGTGCCACCAGTGAAACAGGGGGTTCCTACAATGAGCAGTTCTTC
TRBJ1-4	.	TRBV6-2/TRBV6-3	.	CASTPGTQGRKLFF	TGTGCCAGCACCCCGGGAACCCAAGGGAGAAAACTGTTTTTT
TRBJ1-3	TRBD1	TRBV3-1/TRBV3-2	few	CASSQVTGGNTIYF	TGTGCCAGCAGCCAAGTGACAGGGGGAAACACCATATATTTT
TRBJ1-6	.	TRBV11-2	.	CASSLTGLGGNSPLHF	TGTGCCAGCAGCTTAACTGGGCTCGGAGGCAATTCACCCCTCCACTTT
TRBJ1-1	TRBD1	TRBV18	.	CASSPLGQFEAFF	TGTGCCAGCTCACCACTGGGACAGTTTGAAGCTTTCTTT